This T cell receptor beta chain was documented in a study of OX40 agonist ivuxolimab in advanced cancers. Whole-study context: Age averaged around 58 years (range roughly 23 to 85), and more than 80% were male. Partial responses were achieved by three patients, one with hepatocellular carcinoma and two with cutaneous melanoma. Broader study findings: By week 6 at 0.1 to 3.0 mg/kg, blood CD4+ and CD8+ T cells had expanded clonally.

Autoimmune disease history or systemic immunosuppression was exclusionary. TCRdb's table, derived via immunoSEQ multiplex PCR, lists solely in-frame clones and lacks some. The top ten hold around 10% of the sample, which has tens of thousands of clones, 90% to 95% seen once. The CDR3 extends over 12 amino acids. Germline V gene sequence: CDR1 MGHRA, CDR2 YSYEKL. Trimming took 4 bases from V and 7 from J, leaving 10 bases between them. As for this clone: The antigen remains unidentified.

The sequence was obtained from an adult with an advanced solid tumor such as melanoma, head and neck, liver or kidney cancer. The V and J genes are TRBV4-1 and TRBJ1-1; D gene ambiguous. The material was CD4+ or CD8+ T cells sorted from blood, obtained in a trial of the OX40 agonist ivuxolimab. CDR3 region: CASSRPAHEAFF. The CDR3 DNA follows: TGCGCCAGCAGCCGACCGGCACATGAAGCTTTCTTT.